One and the same sample provided the 14 T cell receptor beta chains below, sequenced in a study of cytomegalovirus exposure and HLA in healthy donors. This PCR relied on a set of 60 Vbeta primers and 13 Jbeta primers. This table comes from immunoSEQ multiplex PCR, and its TCRdb copy is limited to in-frame clones, with some not included. The sample has about 150,000 clones, around 70% seen once. The sequencing sample was made of PBMCs. Receptors originate from a woman aged 55-70 years in good health and CMV-seropositive.

V and J are TRBV28 and TRBJ2-7, with D possibly matching TRBD1 (8 bases). CDR1 MDHEN and CDR2 SYDVKM come from the germline V gene. V gave up 8 bases and J gave up 1 base, with 12 bases separating them. The CDR3 sequence is 13 residues long. For the CDR3, the DNA is TGTGCCAGCGAACAGGGGGGGTCCTACGAGCAGTACTTC. It is translated as CASEQGGSYEQYF.

The V and J genes are TRBV2 and TRBJ2-1; 10 bases map to TRBD1. CDR1 is SNHLY and CDR2 is FYNNEI in the germline V gene. The CDR3 consists of 15 residues. V dropped 4 bases and J dropped 7; count of bases not matched to a gene: 7. The CDR3 sequence is CASSGDRGGWNEQFF. The CDR3 region has the DNA TGTGCCAGCAGTGGGGACAGGGGAGGATGGAATGAGCAGTTCTTC.

Only a few counts were recorded for this clone. J is TRBJ1-4 and V is TRBV6-5; 9 nucleotides match TRBD1. The CDR3 totals 15 residues. The J segment lost 8 bases and the V segment lost 0 bases, leaving 4 bases of the junction unmatched. Germline V CDR1 and CDR2: MNHEY, SVGAGI. CDR3 residues: CASSYSNRGREKLFF. The CDR3 DNA reads as TGTGCCAGCAGTTACTCGAACAGGGGGCGCGAAAAACTGTTTTTT.

This rearrangement joins TRBV6-1 to TRBJ2-7; D is unclear. The CDR3 is 14 amino acids. Germline V gene sequence: CDR1 MNHNS, CDR2 SASEGT. V gave up 3 bases and J gave up 2 bases, with 11 bases separating them. Written as DNA, the CDR3 is TGTGCCAGCAGTGATATAACCCGAGCCTACGAGCAGTACTTC. This encodes CASSDITRAYEQYF.

This chain joins TRBV28 and TRBJ2-5; a possible D gene is TRBD1 (6 bases). The CDR3 has 16 amino acids. Looked up from germline, CDR1 is MDHEN and CDR2 is SYDVKM. The germline V and J ends were trimmed by 6 bases and 2 bases, with 19 bases remaining between them. CDR3 amino acids: CASSRNLPGQQETQYF. The CDR3 DNA sequence: TGTGCCAGCAGCCGAAACCTCCCCGGACAGCAAGAGACCCAGTACTTC.

This clone appeared a few times. The chain carries TRBV4-1 and TRBJ2-7, with D tentatively TRBD2 (6 bases). V was cut by 0 bases and J by 7 bases, with 10 bases left in between. CDR3 length: 13 amino acids. CDR1 and CDR2 (germline): MGHRA, YSYEKL. The CDR3 DNA is TGCGCCAGCAGCCAAGATACTAGCCGGGAGCAGTACTTC. This translates into CASSQDTSREQYF.

This chain links TRBV5-4 with TRBJ2-1; 11 bases match TRBD2. V trimming: 5 bases; J trimming: 7 bases; junction bases outside the gene matches: 11. Germline V lookup: CDR1 SGHNT, CDR2 YYREEE (reference sequence). The CDR3 sequence is 16 residues long. The CDR3 DNA is TGTGCCAGCAGTAAAGCTGGGACTAGCGGCAGGAATGAGCAGTTCTTC. It yields the protein CASSKAGTSGRNEQFF.

This clone was observed a handful of times. The V gene is TRBV5-1, the J gene TRBJ2-3; 7 bases align to TRBD2. Looked up from germline, CDR1 is SGHRS and CDR2 is YFSETQ. CDR3 length: 15 residues. The V segment lost 3 bases and the J segment 4 bases; nucleotides outside the gene matches: 8. For the CDR3, the DNA is TGCGCCAGCAGCTCCCAAGGGCGGGAGCCAGATACGCAGTATTTT. Translated, it gives CASSSQGREPDTQYF.

This chain uses TRBV10-3 with TRBJ2-3; TRBD2 aligns across 14 bases. Germline CDR1 and CDR2: ENHRY and SYGVKD. The CDR3 is 16 amino acids. After removal of 8 bases from V and 0 bases from J, the junction contained 4 bases not matched to a gene. The CDR3 region is CAIGTSGGYSTDTQYF. CDR3 nucleotide sequence: TGTGCCATCGGGACTAGCGGGGGTTATAGCACAGATACGCAGTATTTT.

This clone was recorded a few times. The rearrangement uses TRBV6-6 and TRBJ1-2, with no clear D. V was pared by 5 bases and J by 7 bases, with 17 bases between. The CDR3 runs to 14 residues. In germline, CDR1 is MNHNY, CDR2 SVGAGI (reference sequence). The CDR3 is CASSATGDLGGYTF. Here the CDR3 DNA reads TGTGCCAGCAGTGCCACTGGCGACTTGGGTGGCTACACCTTC.

The chain combines TRBV5-6 with TRBJ2-3; 7 bases map to TRBD1. CDR1 and CDR2 (germline): SGHDT, YYEEEE. The junction had 9 bases not matched to a gene; V was cut back by 1 base and J by 4 bases. The length of the CDR3 is 16 residues. The CDR3 sequence: CASSLRLQGVSDTQYF. As DNA, the CDR3 is TGTGCCAGCAGCTTGAGGCTCCAGGGGGTGTCAGATACGCAGTATTTT.

The J gene is TRBJ2-7, the V gene TRBV27, with 9 bases lining up with TRBD2. V shed 6 bases, J shed 4 bases, and the junction held 13 bases outside the gene matches. The CDR3 contains 16 residues. CDR1 is MNHEY, CDR2 SMNVEV, per germline (reference sequence). CDR3 residues: CASRTGTSSHGYEQYF. CDR3 DNA: TGTGCCAGCAGAACCGGGACTAGCTCCCACGGATACGAGCAGTACTTC.

The gene calls are TRBV27 and TRBJ1-2; D uncertain. The germline CDR1 and CDR2 sequences are MNHEY and SMNVEV (reference sequence). The CDR3 is made up of 13 amino acids. Trimming removed 3 bases from V and 2 bases from J, with 7 bases in between. CDR3 bases: TGTGCCAGCAGTTTCAGGCGAAACTATGGCTACACCTTC. Its protein is CASSFRRNYGYTF.

The rearrangement links TRBV5-4 to TRBJ2-7; D possibly corresponds to TRBD1 (7 bases). V shed 0 bases and J shed 6 bases, with 10 bases lying between them. Germline V gene lookup returns CDR1 SGHNT and CDR2 YYREEE (reference sequence). The CDR3 covers 13 residues. For the CDR3, the DNA is TGTGCCAGCAGCTTGGACAGGGGAGGCGAGCAGTACTTC. Protein: CASSLDRGGEQYF.